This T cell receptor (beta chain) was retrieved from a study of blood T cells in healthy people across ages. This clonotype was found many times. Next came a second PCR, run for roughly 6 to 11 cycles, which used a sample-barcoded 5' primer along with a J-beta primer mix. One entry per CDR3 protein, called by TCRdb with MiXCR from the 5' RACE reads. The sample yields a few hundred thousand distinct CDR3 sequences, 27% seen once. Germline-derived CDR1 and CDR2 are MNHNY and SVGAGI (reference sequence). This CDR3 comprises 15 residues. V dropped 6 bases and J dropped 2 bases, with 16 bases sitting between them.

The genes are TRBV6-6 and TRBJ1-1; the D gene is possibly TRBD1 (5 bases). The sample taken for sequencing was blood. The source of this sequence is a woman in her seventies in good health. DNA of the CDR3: TGTGCCAGCAGGCACCCCCCGACAGATAACACTGAAGCTTTCTTT. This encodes CASRHPPTDNTEAFF.